This T cell receptor delta chain originates from a study of gamma-delta T cells after stem cell transplantation. TCRdb applied CATT to the RT-PCR reads for clone calling. The table includes several thousand delta-chain clones, more than 15% detected once. This clone showed up just a few times. The sequence came from a human donor. It is not recorded whose cells these are; they may come from a transplant donor. Sequenced material: gamma-delta T cells.

CDR3 in amino acids: CALGEAPDRKDTDKLIF. CDR3 DNA: TGTGCTCTTGGGGAAGCCCCAGACAGGAAGGATACCGATAAACTCATCTTT. The J gene is TRDJ1, the V gene TRDV1; D is unresolved. The germline gives CDR1 TSWWSYY, CDR2 QGS. The V end lost 2 bases, the J end lost 2 bases, and 18 bases lay between the germline ends. This CDR3 spans 17 amino acids.